Listed here are 10 T cell receptor beta chains from one sample, sequenced in a study of vaccination and CD4 T cells after COVID-19. Cultured CD4+ T-cell DNA underwent Oncomine TCR Beta short-read sequencing. TCRdb redid the calling of the PCR reads with MiXCR, one entry per CDR3 protein. This table has 15,000 to 20,000 distinct CDR3 sequences, over 40% appearing once. These TCRs are of unknown antigen specificity. As to treatment: approximately 9-day PBMC culture with coronavirus spike peptide pools or control peptides (ViraFEST assay). Source material: CD4+ T cells from blood, cultured in vitro. Every receptor here comes from a human donor who had recovered from COVID-19.

This chain uses TRBV28 with TRBJ2-7, with unresolved D. This CDR3 is built from 12 residues. V dropped 8 bases and J dropped 6 bases, with 14 bases sitting between them. Germline CDR1 MDHEN, CDR2 SYDVKM. This CDR3 is CASHPPAGEQYF. CDR3 sequence (DNA): TGTGCCAGCCACCCACCGGCCGGCGAGCAGTACTTC.

The chain uses TRBV20-1 and TRBJ2-1, with 12 bases identical to TRBD2. The CDR3 sequence is 15 residues long. Unmatched junction bases numbered 9, after V lost 6 bases and J lost 6 bases. Germline CDR1 is DFQATT and CDR2 is SNEGSKA (reference sequence). Here the CDR3 DNA reads TGCAGTGCGAGTTTACCTAGCGGGGGGGCCAATGAGCAGTTCTTC. It specifies CSASLPSGGANEQFF.

This clonotype has a handful of counts. The chain employs TRBV7-9 and TRBJ2-3; D is uncertain. CDR1 SEHNR and CDR2 FQNEAQ come from the germline V gene (reference sequence). Trimming pared 4 bases from V and 0 bases from J, leaving 11 bases between. This CDR3 has 15 residues. This CDR3 reads CASSSSILSTDTQYF. Written as DNA, the CDR3 is TGTGCCAGCAGCTCCAGCATCTTGAGCACAGATACGCAGTATTTT.

The chain is built from TRBV6-4 and TRBJ1-6; unclear D gene. The V gene's germline CDR1 is MRHNA and CDR2 SNTAGT. This CDR3 contains 13 residues. V dropped 3 bases and J dropped 10 bases, with 10 bases sitting between them. The CDR3 DNA follows: TGTGCCAGCAGTGAAGCGAGAGGGTCACCCCTCCACTTT. This sequence encodes CASSEARGSPLHF.

The rearrangement uses TRBV7-2 and TRBJ2-5; no definite D call. CDR1 is SGHTA, CDR2 FQGNSA, per germline. This CDR3 spans 13 amino acids. The V and J ends lost 1 base and 5 bases respectively, with 8 bases between them. CDR3 region: CASSLVPKETQYF. The CDR3 DNA reads TGTGCCAGCAGCTTAGTTCCGAAGGAGACCCAGTACTTC.

The J gene is TRBJ2-1, the V gene TRBV6-1; no definite D call. The CDR3 extends over 14 amino acids. The germline V gene has CDR1 MNHNS and CDR2 SASEGT. The V end lost 3 bases, the J end lost 5 bases, and 11 bases lay between the germline ends. The CDR3 region has the DNA TGTGCCAGCAGTGAGGGGTTCTGGAACAATGAGCAGTTCTTC. Translating gives CASSEGFWNNEQFF.

The chain has TRBV6-1 and TRBJ1-5; TRBD1 agrees at 11 bases. Germline V gene lookup returns CDR1 MNHNS and CDR2 SASEGT. J was trimmed by 1 base and V by 6 bases; bases with no gene match: 2. The CDR3 spans 15 residues. CDR3 DNA sequence: TGTGCCAGCAGGGGGACAGGGGGAAGCAATCAGCCCCAGCATTTT. It specifies CASRGTGGSNQPQHF.

The J gene is TRBJ1-6, the V gene TRBV19, with no clear D. V was pared by 3 bases and J by 5 bases, with 8 bases between. The CDR3 is 14 amino acids. Germline V CDR1 and CDR2: LNHDA, SQIVND (reference sequence). The CDR3 sequence is CASSIFRDNSPLHF. As DNA, the CDR3 is TGTGCCAGTAGTATCTTTCGGGATAATTCACCCCTCCACTTT.

V gene TRBV11-3 combines with J gene TRBJ2-2; D is ambiguous. CDR3 length equals 14 residues. Between the trimmed V and J ends, which lost 7 bases and 1 base, there was a span of 10 bases. Germline V gene data show CDR1 as SGHNT and CDR2 as YENEEA. The CDR3, as DNA: TGTGCCAGCACAGGCGATGGGAACACCGGGGAGCTGTTTTTT. Residues: CASTGDGNTGELFF.

The V call is TRBV7-2, the J call TRBJ1-2; D possibly corresponds to TRBD1 (5 bases). V was pared by 5 bases and J by 4 bases, with 14 bases between. The germline CDR1 and CDR2 sequences are SGHTA and FQGNSA. The CDR3 consists of 14 residues. This chain's CDR3 is CASSPWGVPYGYTF. CDR3 DNA sequence: TGTGCCAGCAGCCCCTGGGGGGTACCCTATGGCTACACCTTC.